This TCR beta chain derives from a study of beta chain features in type 1 diabetes. All of the isolated RNA was reverse transcribed, so expressed TCRB transcripts were sequenced. The data were produced by immunoSEQ multiplex PCR, yet TCRdb's version contains in-frame clones alone and is incomplete. The table lists roughly 350,000 clones, around 9.6% of them singletons, with about 0.64% in the top ten. As concerns this clone: Its antigen is still unknown.

Purity of each sorted population was above 95%. Trimming pared 2 bases from V and 8 bases from J, leaving 15 bases between. Germline loops: CDR1 SGHAT, CDR2 FQNNGV. The CDR3 runs 14 residues. Findings of the study overall: Lower insertion and higher deletion counts appeared at VDJ junctions in type 1 diabetes patients. Whatever favoring of shorter templates PCR might show would apply equally to patients and controls. Healthy donors had naive, central memory and Treg TCRB repertoires that appeared less similar than those seen among patients. A moderate, significant TCRB CDR3 shortening appeared in type 1 diabetes across four CD4+ subsets.

The genes are TRBV11-2 and TRBJ1-2; D unclear. Sequenced material: central memory CD4+ T cells from blood. The clonotype was recovered from a young man with type 1 diabetes. CDR3 amino acids: CASSLSSGGSGYTF. The CDR3 DNA follows: TGTGCCAGCAGCTTAAGCTCGGGAGGATCCGGCTACACCTTC.